This TCR beta chain was captured in a study of blood T cell repertoires in COVID-19 (dated by TCRdb to 2020 to 2021). Background on the whole study: The collaborator samples originated in the United States, Italy and Spain and spanned the acute and convalescent phases of COVID-19. The samples were drawn from the first 160 participants of the ongoing ImmuneRACE study and from 950 to 1,500 subjects provided by 6 global collaborators. Where available, HLA class I and class II types were obtained from metadata supplied by the sample provider rather than from assay-based typing. The repertoires were made available in a free public database intended to serve as a resource for research on the immune response to SARS-CoV-2. Deeply sampled blood TCRbeta repertoires from subjects exposed to, actively infected with, or recovered from COVID-19 were included in the dataset. Sample metadata almost always included a de-identified subject ID, COVID-19 status, age in years and sex. The prospective study material was composed of cDNA or gDNA derived from T cells, B-cell-depleted T cells, or PBMCs.

Overall study results and their limits: The quantity of clinical and demographic metadata differed by source and by participant and was supplied without curation.

V was cut back by 6 bases and J by 4 bases, leaving a gap of 12 bases between them. The cysteine opens and the phenylalanine closes a CDR3 of 13 amino acids. Only the CDR3 region is kept as DNA, spanning 39 bases read in frame from base 1. The collaborating institutions used their own protocols to collect whole blood in K2EDTA tubes. For TCRbeta analysis, collaborator samples were shipped as frozen whole blood, as isolated PBMCs, or as DNA extracted from either sample type. As concerns this clone: Its antigen is unknown. Base-call qualities are not available, and no considerably larger clone is one nucleotide away.

The immunoSEQ Assay, a bias-controlled multiplex PCR, was used to amplify TCRbeta CDR3 regions from genomic DNA. The authors' analysis ran thus. The number of nucleated cells in each sample was estimated from the amplification of reference gene primers within the assay. To quantify the absolute abundance of each unique TCRbeta CDR3 rearrangement, sequence reads were collapsed and filtered. For each sample, productive Simpson clonality was calculated as the square root of Simpson's diversity index across productive rearrangements. TCRdb took over this immuneACCESS table, retaining in-frame rearrangements with V and J assigned. Such tables are incomplete; in checked studies, under half of the missing clones stem from an unresolved V gene, and the remainder is unexplained. V and J calls and clone size are copied from that table; D and trimming were computed from the DNA. The sample table holds 130,000 or so clones, of which just over 75% were seen once. The top ten clonotypes cover 10% to 12% of the sample.

The sample was peripheral blood. Recombination joined TRBV12-3 or TRBV12-4 with TRBJ1-1; confidence is insufficient to name the D gene. The sequence was collected from a human donor in a cohort sampled during active COVID-19. The DNA is TGTGCCAGCAGCCACCTCACGGGCACTGAAGCTTTCTTT. The resulting protein is CASSHLTGTEAFF.